This is a list of T cell receptor beta chains from one sample in a study of blood T cell repertoires in COVID-19. TCRdb's copy holds only in-frame clones and misses some; the assay was immunoSEQ multiplex PCR. The sample comprises under 150,000 clones, approximately 83% of which are singletons, and under 4.5% rests with the top ten. Sequenced sample: peripheral blood. The receptors come from a woman aged 55-69 years with acute or convalescent COVID-19. CDR3s include the opening cysteine and the closing phenylalanine or tryptophan. The D gene is left open where the match is weak. The size of a clone is reported for some rows only, either as once, few or many, or as a class for expanded clones.

d_call	clone_size	j_call	v_call	cdr3_aa	cdr3_nt
.	.	TRBJ1-1	TRBV12-3/TRBV12-4	CASSRNRGTEAFF	TGTGCCAGCAGTAGAAACCGGGGGACTGAAGCTTTCTTT
TRBD1	.	TRBJ2-1	TRBV5-5	CASSLGYFRQGANEQFF	TGTGCCAGCAGCTTGGGCTACTTCAGACAGGGGGCGAATGAGCAGTTCTTC
TRBD1	.	TRBJ2-2	TRBV10-3	CAIKGGTGSTGELFF	TGTGCCATCAAGGGCGGGACAGGGTCCACCGGGGAGCTGTTTTTT
.	.	TRBJ2-3	TRBV2	CASSDTSTDTQYF	TGTGCCAGCAGTGACACTAGCACAGATACGCAGTATTTT
TRBD1	.	TRBJ1-2	TRBV6-2/TRBV6-3	CASSPGTEYGYTF	TGTGCCAGCAGTCCCGGGACAGAATATGGCTACACCTTC
.	.	TRBJ1-2	TRBV7-9	CASSSEAEYGYTF	TGTGCCAGCAGCTCAGAGGCAGAATATGGCTACACCTTC
TRBD1	.	TRBJ2-3	TRBV7-9	CASSPPGTGLTDTQYF	TGTGCCAGCAGCCCACCGGGGACAGGTCTCACAGATACGCAGTATTTT
.	few	TRBJ2-7	TRBV9	CASSVGVSETSQYF	TGTGCCAGCAGCGTAGGGGTTAGCGAGACCAGCCAGTACTTC
TRBD2	.	TRBJ2-2	TRBV28	CASSPSPGGGELFF	TGTGCCAGCAGCCCTTCGCCGGGAGGCGGGGAGCTGTTTTTT
.	.	TRBJ1-4	TRBV28	CASTRQDRDEKLFF	TGTGCCAGCACCCGCCAGGACAGAGACGAAAAACTGTTTTTT
.	.	TRBJ2-7	TRBV28	CASSFAGTYEQYF	TGTGCCAGCAGTTTTGCAGGAACCTACGAGCAGTACTTC
.	.	TRBJ1-6	TRBV6-5	CASRAPRGADSPLHF	TGTGCCAGCAGAGCCCCTAGAGGTGCGGATTCACCCCTCCACTTT
TRBD1	.	TRBJ2-5	TRBV5-6	CASSLEGGVWYQETQYF	TGTGCCAGCAGCTTGGAAGGGGGCGTATGGTACCAAGAGACCCAGTACTTC
TRBD2	.	TRBJ2-1	TRBV4-1	CASSQGREGEQFF	TGCGCCAGCAGCCAGGGGCGGGAGGGTGAGCAGTTCTTC
.	.	TRBJ1-6	TRBV15	CATSRGLPNSPLHF	TGTGCCACCAGCAGAGGACTGCCAAATTCACCCCTCCACTTT
.	.	TRBJ1-1	TRBV6-5	CASSYKWAGDTEAFF	TGTGCCAGCAGTTACAAATGGGCAGGGGACACTGAAGCTTTCTTT
TRBD2	.	TRBJ2-1	TRBV11-3	CASSSLAGLSYNEQFF	TGTGCCAGCAGCTCACTAGCGGGGCTCTCCTACAATGAGCAGTTCTTC